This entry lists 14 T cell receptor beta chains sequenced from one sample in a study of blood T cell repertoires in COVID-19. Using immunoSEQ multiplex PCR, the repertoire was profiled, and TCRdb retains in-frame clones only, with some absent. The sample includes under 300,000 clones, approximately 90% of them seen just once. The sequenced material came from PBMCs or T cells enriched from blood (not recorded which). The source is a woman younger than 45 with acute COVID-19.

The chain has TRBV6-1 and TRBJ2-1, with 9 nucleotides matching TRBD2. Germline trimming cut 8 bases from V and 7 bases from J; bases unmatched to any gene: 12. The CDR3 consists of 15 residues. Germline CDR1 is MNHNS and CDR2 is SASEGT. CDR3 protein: CASGKAAGGPNEQFF. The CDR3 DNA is TGTGCCAGCGGTAAAGCGGCGGGAGGGCCAAATGAGCAGTTCTTC.

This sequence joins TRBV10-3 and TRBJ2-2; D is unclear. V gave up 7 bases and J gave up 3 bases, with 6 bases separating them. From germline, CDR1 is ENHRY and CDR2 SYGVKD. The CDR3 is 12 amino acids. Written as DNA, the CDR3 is TGTGCCATCACCCAGGACACCGGGGAGCTGTTTTTT. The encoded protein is CAITQDTGELFF.

CDR3 loop: CASGAGGGTGELFF. CDR3 bases: TGTGCCAGCGGTGCGGGGGGAGGTACCGGGGAGCTGTTTTTT. The V gene is TRBV9, the J gene TRBJ2-2; 8 nucleotides line up with TRBD2. Germline V CDR1 and CDR2: SGDLS, YYNGEE. Losses at the gene ends were 7 bases for V and 5 bases for J; bases not matched to a gene: 7. The CDR3 consists of 14 residues.

CDR3 sequence (DNA): TGTGCCAGCAGTTTAGGAGGGGGTGAAGCTTTCTTT. It translates to CASSLGGGEAFF. This sequence joins TRBV12-3 or TRBV12-4 and TRBJ1-1; a weak D match, TRBD1 (6 bases). CDR3 length: 12 residues. V was cut by 1 base and J by 7 bases, with 7 bases left in between.

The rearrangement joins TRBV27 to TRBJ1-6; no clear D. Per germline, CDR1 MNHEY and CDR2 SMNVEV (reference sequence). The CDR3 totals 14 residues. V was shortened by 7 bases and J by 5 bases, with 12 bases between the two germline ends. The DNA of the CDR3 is TGTGCCAGCAAAGCAGGTCAGAATAATTCACCCCTCCACTTT. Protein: CASKAGQNNSPLHF.

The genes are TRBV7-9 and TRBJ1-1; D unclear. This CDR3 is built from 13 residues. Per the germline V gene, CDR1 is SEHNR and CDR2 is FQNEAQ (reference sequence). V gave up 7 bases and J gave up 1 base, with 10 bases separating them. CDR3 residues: CASTDRGNTEAFF. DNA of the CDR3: TGTGCCAGCACCGATAGAGGGAACACTGAAGCTTTCTTT.

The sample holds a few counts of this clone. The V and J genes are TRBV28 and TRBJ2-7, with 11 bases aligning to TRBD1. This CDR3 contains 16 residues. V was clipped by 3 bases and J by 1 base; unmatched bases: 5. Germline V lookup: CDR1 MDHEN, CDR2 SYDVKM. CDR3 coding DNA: TGTGCCAGCAGTTTTCCCCGGGACAGGGGGTCCTACGAGCAGTACTTC. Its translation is CASSFPRDRGSYEQYF.

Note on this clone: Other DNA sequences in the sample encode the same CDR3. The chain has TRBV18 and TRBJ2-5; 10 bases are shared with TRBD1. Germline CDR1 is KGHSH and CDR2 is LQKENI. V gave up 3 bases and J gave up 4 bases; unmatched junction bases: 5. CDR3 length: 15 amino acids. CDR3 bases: TGTGCCAGCTCACCGCCAGGACAGGGGGGAGAGACCCAGTACTTC. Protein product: CASSPPGQGGETQYF.

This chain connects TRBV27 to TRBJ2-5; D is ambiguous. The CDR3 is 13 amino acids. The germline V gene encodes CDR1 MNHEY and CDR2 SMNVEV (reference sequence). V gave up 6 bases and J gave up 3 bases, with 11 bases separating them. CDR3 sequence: CASRFQAEETQYF. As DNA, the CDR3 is TGTGCCAGCAGGTTTCAAGCCGAAGAGACCCAGTACTTC.

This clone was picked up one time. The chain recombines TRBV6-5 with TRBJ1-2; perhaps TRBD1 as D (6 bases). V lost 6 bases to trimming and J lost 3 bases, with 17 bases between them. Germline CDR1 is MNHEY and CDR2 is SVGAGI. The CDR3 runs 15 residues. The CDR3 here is CASRVQGPWDYGYTF. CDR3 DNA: TGTGCCAGCAGGGTTCAGGGGCCTTGGGACTATGGCTACACCTTC.

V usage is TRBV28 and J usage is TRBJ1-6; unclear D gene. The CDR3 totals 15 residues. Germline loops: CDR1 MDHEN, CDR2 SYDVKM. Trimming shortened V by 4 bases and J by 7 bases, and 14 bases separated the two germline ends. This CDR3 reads CASSWKGRGNSPLHF. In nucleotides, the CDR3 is TGTGCCAGCAGTTGGAAAGGAAGAGGGAATTCACCCCTCCACTTT.

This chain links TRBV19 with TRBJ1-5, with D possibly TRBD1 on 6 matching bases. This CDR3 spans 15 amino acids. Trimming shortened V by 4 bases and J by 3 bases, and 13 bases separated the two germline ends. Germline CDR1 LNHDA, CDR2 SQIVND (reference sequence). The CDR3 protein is CASSKDRTFNQPQHF. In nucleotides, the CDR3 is TGTGCCAGTAGTAAGGACAGAACCTTCAATCAGCCCCAGCATTTT.

CDR3 coding DNA: TGTGCCAGCAGCGTAGCGGAAAACCAAGAGACCCAGTACTTC. Amino acid sequence: CASSVAENQETQYF. The chain has TRBV28 and TRBJ2-5, with D possibly TRBD2 on 6 matching bases. V gave up 6 bases and J gave up 0 bases, with 11 bases separating them. Germline values: CDR1 MDHEN, CDR2 SYDVKM. The CDR3 totals 14 residues. The whole variable domain, filled in from reference TRBV28 and TRBJ2-5, reads DVKVTQSSRYLVKRTGEKVFLECVQDMDHENMFWYRQDPGLGLRLIYFSYDVKMKEKGDIPEGYSVSREKKERFSLILESASTNQTSMYLCASSVAENQETQYFGPGTRLLVL.

The CDR3 coding sequence is TGCGCCAGCAGCCAAGGCCCAGGGTCCGGAAACACCATATATTTT. It encodes CASSQGPGSGNTIYF. V and J are TRBV4-3 and TRBJ1-3; possibly TRBD1 for D (5 bases). The V gene's germline CDR1 is LGHNA and CDR2 YSLEER. V lost 1 base, J lost 4 bases, and 11 bases lay in between. The CDR3 consists of 15 residues.